The TCR beta chain under discussion was sequenced for a study of T cells in Graves' hyperthyroidism and ophthalmopathy. Study outcomes and limitations: Patients with ophthalmopathy were separated from those with stable hyperthyroidism by a 13 V-J model. Clonotypes that were expanded in thyroid above 0.001 mostly appeared in blood too.

This clonotype was found many times. Its specificity is unknown. RNA transcripts served as the template for amplifying TCR beta CDR3 regions. First-round RT-PCR with HTBI primers amplified the TCR CDR3 region. TCRdb re-called the multiplex PCR reads through MiXCR, storing one row per CDR3 protein. The repertoire holds about 590,000 distinct CDR3 sequences, with less than 20% as singletons. In making diagnoses, clinical symptoms, serum thyroxine and TRAb, thyroid ultrasound and orbital computed tomography were all used. V was pared by 3 bases and J by 6 bases, with 12 bases between. The CDR3 is 13 amino acids.

This clonotype originated in a woman younger than 45 with Graves' hyperthyroidism. The specimen was blood. The V and J genes are TRBV12-3 or TRBV12-4 and TRBJ2-7; TRBD2 is a possible D gene (6 bases). The CDR3 DNA sequence: TGTGCCAGCAGTTTTAAAGGAGGGTCCGAGCAGTACTTC. As protein: CASSFKGGSEQYF.